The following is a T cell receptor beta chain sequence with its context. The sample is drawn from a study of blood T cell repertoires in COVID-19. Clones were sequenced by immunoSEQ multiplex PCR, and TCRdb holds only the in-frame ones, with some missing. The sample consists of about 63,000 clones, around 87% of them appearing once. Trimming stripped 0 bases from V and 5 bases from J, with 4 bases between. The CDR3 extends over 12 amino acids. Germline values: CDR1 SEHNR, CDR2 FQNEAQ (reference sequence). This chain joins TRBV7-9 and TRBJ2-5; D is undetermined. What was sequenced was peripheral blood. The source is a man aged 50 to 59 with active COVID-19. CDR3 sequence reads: CASSLATETQYF. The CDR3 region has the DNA TGTGCCAGCAGCTTAGCCACTGAGACCCAGTACTTC. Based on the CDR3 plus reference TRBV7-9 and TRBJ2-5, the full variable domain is DTGVSQNPRHKITKRGQNVTFRCDPISEHNRLYWYRQTLGQGPEFLTYFQNEAQLEKSRLLSDRFSAERPKGSFSTLEIQRTEQGDSAMYLCASSLATETQYFGPGTRLLVL.